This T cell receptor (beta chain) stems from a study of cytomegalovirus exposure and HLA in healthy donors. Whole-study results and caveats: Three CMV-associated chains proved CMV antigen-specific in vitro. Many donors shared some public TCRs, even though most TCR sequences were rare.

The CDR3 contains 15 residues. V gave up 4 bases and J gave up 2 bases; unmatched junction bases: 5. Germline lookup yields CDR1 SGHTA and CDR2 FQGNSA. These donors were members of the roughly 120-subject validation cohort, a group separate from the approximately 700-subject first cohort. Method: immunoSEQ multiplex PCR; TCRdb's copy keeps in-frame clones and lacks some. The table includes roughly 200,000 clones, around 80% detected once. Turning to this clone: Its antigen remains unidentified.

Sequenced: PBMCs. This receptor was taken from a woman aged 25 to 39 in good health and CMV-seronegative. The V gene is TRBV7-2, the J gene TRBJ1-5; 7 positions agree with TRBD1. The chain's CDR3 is CASSWDSYRNQPQHF. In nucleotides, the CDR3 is TGTGCCAGCAGCTGGGACAGCTACCGCAATCAGCCCCAGCATTTT.